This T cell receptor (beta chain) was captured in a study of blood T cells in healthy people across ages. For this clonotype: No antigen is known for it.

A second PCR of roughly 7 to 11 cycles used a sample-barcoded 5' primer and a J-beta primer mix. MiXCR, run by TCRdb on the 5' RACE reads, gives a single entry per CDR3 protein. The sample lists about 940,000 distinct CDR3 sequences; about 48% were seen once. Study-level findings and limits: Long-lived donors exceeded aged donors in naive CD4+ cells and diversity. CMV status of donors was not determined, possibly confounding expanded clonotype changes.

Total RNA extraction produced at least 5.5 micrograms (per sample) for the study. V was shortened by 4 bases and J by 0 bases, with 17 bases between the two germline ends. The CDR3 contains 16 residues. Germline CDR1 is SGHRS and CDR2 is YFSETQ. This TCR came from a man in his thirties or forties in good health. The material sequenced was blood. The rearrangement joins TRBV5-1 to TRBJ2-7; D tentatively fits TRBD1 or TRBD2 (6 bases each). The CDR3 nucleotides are TGCGCCAGCAGCGCGGGGACCTTGACAGGCTCCTACGAGCAGTACTTC. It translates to CASSAGTLTGSYEQYF.